This T cell receptor beta chain was captured by sequencing in a study of shared clonotypes between healthy human individuals. Germline V lookup: CDR1 LNHDA, CDR2 SQIVND (reference sequence). Germline trimming cut 5 bases from V and 7 bases from J; bases unmatched to any gene: 8. This CDR3 spans 14 amino acids. Original methodology: ImmunoSEQ output lacked quality scores and full-length reads, limiting matched filtering. Method: immunoSEQ multiplex PCR; TCRdb's copy keeps in-frame clones and lacks some. V and J calls plus clone size are reproduced from that table; the DNA served to infer D and trimming. The sample lists 760,000 or so clones; roughly 96% were seen once. Naivety among CD8 cells was defined by CD45RO negativity and positive CCR7 selection, thereby excluding terminally differentiated effector memory CD45RA+ cells.

The clonotype originates from a man younger than 45 in good health. Sequences were obtained from naive CD8+ T cells sorted from blood. The chain is built from TRBV19 and TRBJ2-1; 7 positions agree with TRBD2. The CDR3 sequence: CASSPYRGGNEQFF. The CDR3 region has the DNA TGTGCCAGTAGTCCGTACCGGGGAGGGAATGAGCAGTTCTTC.